This T cell receptor (beta chain) was identified in a study of blood T cell repertoires in COVID-19. Looking at the study overall: Both acute and convalescent COVID-19 samples were obtained from the United States, Italy and Spain. PBMCs, B-cell-depleted T cells, or T cells provided the cDNA or gDNA that made up the material.

This clone has just a few counts. One end of the junction does not line up with germline, which may come from a read error. CDR1 is SGHNT, CDR2 YYREEE, per germline (reference sequence). The CDR3 is 16 residues long. How the authors handled the data: Estimates of nucleated cell counts were drawn from the amplification of reference gene primers. The protocol was immunoSEQ multiplex PCR, while the TCRdb copy is restricted to in-frame clones and leaves out a portion. V, J and clone size are taken as reported in that table, and D and trimming were inferred from the DNA itself. The data show about 130,000 clones, with roughly four fifths seen just once and about 2.9% held by the top ten.

The source of this sequence is a woman aged 80 or over with acute or convalescent COVID-19. The sequenced material came from peripheral blood. This rearrangement joins TRBV5-4 to TRBJ1-1; the D gene is possibly TRBD1 (5 bases). The CDR3 DNA reads TGTGCCAGCATCTTGGGCGGGAATCGGGGCCCCACTGAAGCTTTCTTT. Translation: CASILGGNRGPTEAFF.